This T cell receptor (beta chain) was sequenced in a study of regulatory T cells in long-lasting Graves disease. This clonotype turned up a few times. Arm-PCR of CDR3 regions and iRepertoire HTBI primers were used to build TCR beta libraries. TCRdb independently ran MiXCR on the multiplex PCR reads; one entry per CDR3 protein. Counted here are around 420,000 distinct CDR3 sequences, about 15% occurring once; the ten biggest clones make up under 9%. Time point indicated: newly diagnosed GD, antithyroid drugs for less than 3 months. PBMC RNA was the source of the TCR library. The data were also submitted as part of a second study, on T cells in Graves' hyperthyroidism and ophthalmopathy. This second study says: Across 18 months, stable Graves' hyperthyroidism was marked by no progression to ophthalmopathy. Using the HTBI primer set, a first-round RT-PCR was run on the TCR CDR3.

Sample: peripheral blood mononuclear cells (PBMCs), taken at new diagnosis, from a patient treated with antithyroid drugs. The sequence came from a woman aged 40 to 55 with Graves disease.

In DNA, the CDR3 is TGTGCCACCAGCAGAGATTCTTGGACAGGGGAGACCGGGGAGCTGTTTTTT. This sequence encodes CATSRDSWTGETGELFF. This rearrangement joins TRBV15 to TRBJ2-2, with 9 bases identical to TRBD1. The junction had 7 bases not matched to a gene; V was cut back by 0 bases and J by 5 bases. Germline V gives CDR1 LNHNV, CDR2 YYDKDF (reference sequence). The CDR3 is made up of 17 amino acids. Complete variable domain (other parts from reference TRBV15 and TRBJ2-2): DAMVIQNPRYQVTQFGKPVTLSCSQTLNHNVMYWYQQKSSQAPKLLFHYYDKDFNNEADTPDNFQSRRPNTSFCFLDIRSPGLGDTAMYLCATSRDSWTGETGELFFGEGSRLTVL.